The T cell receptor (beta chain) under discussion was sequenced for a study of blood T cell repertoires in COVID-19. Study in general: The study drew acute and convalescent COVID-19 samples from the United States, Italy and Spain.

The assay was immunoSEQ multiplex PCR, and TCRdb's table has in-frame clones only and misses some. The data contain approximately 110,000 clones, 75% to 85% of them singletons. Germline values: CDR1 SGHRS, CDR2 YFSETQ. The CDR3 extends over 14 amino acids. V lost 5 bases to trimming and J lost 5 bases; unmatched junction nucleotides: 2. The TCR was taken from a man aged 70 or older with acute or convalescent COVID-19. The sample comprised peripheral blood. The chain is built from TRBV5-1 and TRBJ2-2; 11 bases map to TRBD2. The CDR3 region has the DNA TGCGCCAGCAGGGGGACTAGCGGTACCGGGGAGCTGTTTTTT. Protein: CASRGTSGTGELFF.